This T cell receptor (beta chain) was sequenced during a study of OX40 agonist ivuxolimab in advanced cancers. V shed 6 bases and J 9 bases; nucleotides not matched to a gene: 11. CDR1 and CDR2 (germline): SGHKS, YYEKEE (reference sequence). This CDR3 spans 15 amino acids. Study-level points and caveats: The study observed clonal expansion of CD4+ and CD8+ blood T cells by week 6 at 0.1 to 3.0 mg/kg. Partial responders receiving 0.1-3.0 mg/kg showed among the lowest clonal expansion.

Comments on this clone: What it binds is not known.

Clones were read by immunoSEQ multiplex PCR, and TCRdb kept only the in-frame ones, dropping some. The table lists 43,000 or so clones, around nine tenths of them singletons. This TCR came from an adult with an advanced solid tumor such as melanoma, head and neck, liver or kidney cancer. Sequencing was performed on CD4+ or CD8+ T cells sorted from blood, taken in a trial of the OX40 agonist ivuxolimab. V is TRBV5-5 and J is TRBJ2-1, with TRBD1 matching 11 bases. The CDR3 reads CASTPVGQGAGEQFF. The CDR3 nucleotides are TGTGCCAGCACCCCCGTAGGACAGGGGGCCGGTGAGCAGTTCTTC.